This T cell receptor beta chain was captured in a study of cytomegalovirus exposure and HLA in healthy donors. Study details: A later analysis reported the roughly 130 validation repertoires used the same platform as the roughly 700 first-cohort repertoires. Whole-study results and caveats: It was reported that the classifier diagnosed cytomegalovirus status with high specificity and sensitivity in both the original and validation cohorts. Among TCR beta chains, those listed as cytomegalovirus-associated numbered under 200.

Method: immunoSEQ multiplex PCR; TCRdb's copy keeps in-frame clones and lacks some. The sample includes some 140,000 clones, nearly 90% of them seen just once. In the case of this clone: Its target is not known.

Looked up from germline, CDR1 is MNHEY and CDR2 is SVGAGI. The CDR3 totals 14 residues. V shed 6 bases, J shed 8 bases, and the junction held 10 bases outside the gene matches. The receptor was isolated from a woman aged 18-30 years in good health and CMV-seropositive. The chain combines TRBV6-5 with TRBJ1-2, with 9 bases identical to TRBD1. The sequenced sample was PBMCs. CDR3 DNA: TGTGCCAGCAGCCTCCGGACAGGGGTTCAAGGCTACACCTTC. It is translated as CASSLRTGVQGYTF.